The T cell receptor (beta chain) under discussion was sequenced for a study of graft-versus-host responses after intestinal transplantation. Study in general: Among the recipients, transplants were multivisceral, liver-intestinal, or isolated intestinal. Induction with anti-thymocyte globulin, then tacrolimus and steroids for around three years, was given to all recipients. Study observations and caveats: GvH clones turned up in recipient marrow; some had shown up first in ileum or blood.

Method: immunoSEQ multiplex PCR; TCRdb's copy keeps in-frame clones and lacks some. Of about 120,000 clones in the sample, more than 80% were seen once. Comment on this clone: Its target is unknown.

The germline V gene has CDR1 MNHNY and CDR2 SVGAGI (reference sequence). The CDR3 has 15 residues. With V trimmed by 4 bases and J by 10 bases, 14 bases remained unmatched. This clonotype originated in a human donor who was the organ donor for an intestinal transplant. The V and J genes are TRBV6-6 and TRBJ1-1; 8 bases match TRBD1. The source material was unstimulated CD4+ T cells sorted from spleen or lymph node cells, sampled before transplant. CDR3 loop: CASSLISSGQVAAFF. The CDR3 coding sequence is TGTGCCAGCAGTTTAATCTCTTCGGGACAGGTCGCAGCTTTCTTT.